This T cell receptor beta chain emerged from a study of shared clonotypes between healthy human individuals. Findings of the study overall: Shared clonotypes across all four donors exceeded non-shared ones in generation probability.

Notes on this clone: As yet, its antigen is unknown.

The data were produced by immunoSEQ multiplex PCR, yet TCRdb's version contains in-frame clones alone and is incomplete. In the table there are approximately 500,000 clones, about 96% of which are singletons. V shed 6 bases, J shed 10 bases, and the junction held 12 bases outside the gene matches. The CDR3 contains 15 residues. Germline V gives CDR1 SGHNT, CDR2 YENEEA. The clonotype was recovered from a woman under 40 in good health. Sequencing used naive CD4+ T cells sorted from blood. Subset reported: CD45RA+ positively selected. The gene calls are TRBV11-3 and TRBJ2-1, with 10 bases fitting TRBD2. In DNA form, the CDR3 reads TGTGCCAGCAGTAATGCAGCGGGAGGGCCCCGCGAGCAGTTCTTC. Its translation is CASSNAAGGPREQFF.